One T cell receptor (beta chain) is described in this entry. The CDR3 has 17 residues. Trimming at V came to 5 bases and at J to 7 bases, leaving 19 bases not matched to a gene. The germline V gene encodes CDR1 DFQATT and CDR2 SNEGSKA (reference sequence). Time point: sample taken at primary tumor resection. TCRs were sequenced from unsorted whole RNA of tumor, nontumor lung or PBMC. TCRdb used MiXCR to reprocess the 5' RACE reads, holding one entry per CDR3 protein. In the table there are 40,000 or so distinct CDR3 sequences, around 7.5% of which are singletons. The data originate from a study of spatial heterogeneity in lung cancer.

The starting material was PBMCs, obtained at surgery. The genes are TRBV20-1 and TRBJ2-1, with 8 bases identical to TRBD2. The TCR originated in a male donor with early-stage non-small cell lung cancer. The CDR3 region is CSAYEGGSGGGQNEQFF. The CDR3 DNA is TGCAGTGCTTACGAAGGAGGAAGTGGCGGGGGGCAGAATGAGCAGTTCTTC.